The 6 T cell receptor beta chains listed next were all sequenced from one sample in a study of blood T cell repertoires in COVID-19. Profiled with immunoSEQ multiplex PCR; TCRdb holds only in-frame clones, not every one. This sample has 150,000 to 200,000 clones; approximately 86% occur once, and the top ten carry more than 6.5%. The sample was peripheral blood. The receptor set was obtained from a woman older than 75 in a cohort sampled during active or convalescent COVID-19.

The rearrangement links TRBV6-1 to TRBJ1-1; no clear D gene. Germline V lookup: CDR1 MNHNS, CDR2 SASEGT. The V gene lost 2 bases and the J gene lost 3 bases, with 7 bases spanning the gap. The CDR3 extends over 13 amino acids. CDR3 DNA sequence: TGTGCCAGCAGTGAATTTTTATACACTGAAGCTTTCTTT. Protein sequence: CASSEFLYTEAFF.

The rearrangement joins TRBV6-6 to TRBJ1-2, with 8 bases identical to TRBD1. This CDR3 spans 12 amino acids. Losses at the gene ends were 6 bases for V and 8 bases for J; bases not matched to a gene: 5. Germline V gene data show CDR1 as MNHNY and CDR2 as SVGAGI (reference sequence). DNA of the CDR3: TGTGCCAGCAGAGCTACAGGGGGGGGCTACACCTTC. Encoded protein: CASRATGGGYTF.

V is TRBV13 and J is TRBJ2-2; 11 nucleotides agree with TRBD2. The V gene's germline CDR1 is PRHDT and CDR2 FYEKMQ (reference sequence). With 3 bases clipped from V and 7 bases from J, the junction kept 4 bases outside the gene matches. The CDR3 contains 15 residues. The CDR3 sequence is CASSLRLAGGGELFF. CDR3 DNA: TGTGCCAGCAGCTTGAGGCTAGCGGGAGGCGGGGAGCTGTTTTTT.

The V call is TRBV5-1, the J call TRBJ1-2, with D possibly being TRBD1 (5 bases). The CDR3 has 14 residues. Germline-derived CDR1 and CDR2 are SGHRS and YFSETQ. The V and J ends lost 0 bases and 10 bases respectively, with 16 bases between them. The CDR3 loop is CASSLGGARRNYTF. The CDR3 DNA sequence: TGCGCCAGCAGCTTGGGTGGGGCCCGAAGGAACTACACCTTC.

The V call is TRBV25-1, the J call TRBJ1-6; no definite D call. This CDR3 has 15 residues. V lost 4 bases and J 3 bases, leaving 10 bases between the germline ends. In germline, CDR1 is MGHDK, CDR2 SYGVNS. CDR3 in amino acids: CASSGDTYYNSPLHF. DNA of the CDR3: TGTGCCAGCAGTGGTGACACCTACTATAATTCACCCCTCCACTTT.

The CDR3 DNA sequence: TGTGCCAGCAGCTTGGGACAGGGTTACGCTGAAGCTTTCTTT. Translating gives CASSLGQGYAEAFF. The chain carries TRBV7-9 and TRBJ1-1, with 9 bases that match TRBD1. The CDR3 is 14 amino acids. CDR1 and CDR2 (germline): SEHNR, FQNEAQ (reference sequence). V lost 3 bases and J lost 6; bases outside the gene matches: 5.